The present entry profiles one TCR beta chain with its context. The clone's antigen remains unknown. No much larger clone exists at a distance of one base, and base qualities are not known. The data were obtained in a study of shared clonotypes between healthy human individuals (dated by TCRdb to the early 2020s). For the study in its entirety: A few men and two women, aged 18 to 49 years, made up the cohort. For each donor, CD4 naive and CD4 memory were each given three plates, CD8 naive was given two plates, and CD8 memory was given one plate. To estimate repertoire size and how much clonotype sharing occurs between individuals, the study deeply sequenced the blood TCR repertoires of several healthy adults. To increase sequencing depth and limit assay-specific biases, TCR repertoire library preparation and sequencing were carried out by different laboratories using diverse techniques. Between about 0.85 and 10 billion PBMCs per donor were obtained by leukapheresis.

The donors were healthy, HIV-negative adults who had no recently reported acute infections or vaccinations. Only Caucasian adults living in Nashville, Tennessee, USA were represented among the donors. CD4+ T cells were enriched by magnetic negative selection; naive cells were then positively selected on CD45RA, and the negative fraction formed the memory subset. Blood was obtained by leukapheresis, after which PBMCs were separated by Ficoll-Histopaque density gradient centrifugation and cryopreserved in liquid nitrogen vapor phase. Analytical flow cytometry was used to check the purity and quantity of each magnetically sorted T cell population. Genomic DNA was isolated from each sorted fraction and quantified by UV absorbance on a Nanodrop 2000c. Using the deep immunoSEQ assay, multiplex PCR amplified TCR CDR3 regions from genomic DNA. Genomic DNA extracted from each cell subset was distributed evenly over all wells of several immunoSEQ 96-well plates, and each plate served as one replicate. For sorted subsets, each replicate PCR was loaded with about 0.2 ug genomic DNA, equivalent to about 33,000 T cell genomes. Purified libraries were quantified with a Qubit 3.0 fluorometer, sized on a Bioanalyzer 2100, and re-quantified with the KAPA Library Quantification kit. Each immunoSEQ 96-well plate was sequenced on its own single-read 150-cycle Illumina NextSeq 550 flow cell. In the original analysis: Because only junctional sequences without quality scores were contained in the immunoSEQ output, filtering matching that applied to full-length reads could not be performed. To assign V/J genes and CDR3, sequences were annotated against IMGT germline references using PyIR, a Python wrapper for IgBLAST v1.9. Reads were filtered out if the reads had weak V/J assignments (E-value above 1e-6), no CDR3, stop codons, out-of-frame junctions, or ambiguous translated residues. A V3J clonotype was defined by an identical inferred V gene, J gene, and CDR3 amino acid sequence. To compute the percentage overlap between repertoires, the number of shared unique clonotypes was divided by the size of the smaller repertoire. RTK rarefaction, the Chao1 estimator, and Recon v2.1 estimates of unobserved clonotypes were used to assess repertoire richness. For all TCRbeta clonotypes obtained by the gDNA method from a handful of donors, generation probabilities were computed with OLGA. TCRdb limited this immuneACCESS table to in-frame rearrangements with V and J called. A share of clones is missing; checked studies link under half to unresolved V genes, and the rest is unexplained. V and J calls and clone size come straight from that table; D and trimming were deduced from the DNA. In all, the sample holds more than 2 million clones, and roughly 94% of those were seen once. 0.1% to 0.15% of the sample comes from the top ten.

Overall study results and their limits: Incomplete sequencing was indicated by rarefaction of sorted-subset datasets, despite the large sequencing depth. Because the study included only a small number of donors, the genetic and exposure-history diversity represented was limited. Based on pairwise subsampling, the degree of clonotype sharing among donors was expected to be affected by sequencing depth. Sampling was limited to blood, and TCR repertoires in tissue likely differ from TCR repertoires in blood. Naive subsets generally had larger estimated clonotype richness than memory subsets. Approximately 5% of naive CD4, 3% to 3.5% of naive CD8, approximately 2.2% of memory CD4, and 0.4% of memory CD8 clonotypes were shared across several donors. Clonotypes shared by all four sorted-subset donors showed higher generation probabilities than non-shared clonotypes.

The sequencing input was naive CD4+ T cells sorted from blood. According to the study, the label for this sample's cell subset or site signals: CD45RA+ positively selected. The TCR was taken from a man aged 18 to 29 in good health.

In nucleotides, the sequence is TGTGCCAGCAAAATTAACTATGGCTACACCTTC. Translation gives CASKINYGYTF. The V and J segments used are TRBV6-1 and TRBJ1-2; no D gene is confidently identified. Counted from cysteine to phenylalanine, this CDR3 has 11 amino acids. Left in the record is the CDR3 DNA by itself, 33 bases read in frame from the first base. CDR1 MNHNS and CDR2 SASEGT were looked up in the germline V gene. V lost 7 bases and J lost 1 base; the stretch between them is 4 bases long.